This passage covers 27 T cell receptor beta chains from one sample sequenced in a study of neoadjuvant anti-PD-1 for oral cavity cancer. TCRdb's copy holds only in-frame clones and misses some; the assay was immunoSEQ multiplex PCR. The repertoire holds over 9,500 clones, with about 60% as singletons. Noted time point: after neoadjuvant nivolumab, at surgical resection. The sequences come from PBMCs, collected after nivolumab (anti-PD-1) treatment. All receptors come from a person between 40 and 85 years old with oral cavity squamous cell carcinoma.

The gene calls are TRBV11-1 and TRBJ2-1, with 7 bases that match TRBD1. Trimming removed 9 bases from V and 7 bases from J; junction bases left unmatched: 9. Per germline, CDR1 SGHAT and CDR2 FQDESV (reference sequence). The CDR3 contains 13 residues. For the CDR3, the DNA is TGTGCCAGTACGACAGGGCCTGGGAATGAGCAGTTCTTC. Amino acids: CASTTGPGNEQFF.

This clone was counted a single time. The chain joins TRBV6-5 to TRBJ1-6; 10 bases fit TRBD1. CDR3 size: 16 residues. Trimming removed 0 bases from V and 8 bases from J; junction bases left unmatched: 4. CDR1 MNHEY and CDR2 SVGAGI come from the germline V gene. This chain's CDR3 is CASSYSTGGADSPLHF. As DNA, the CDR3 is TGTGCCAGCAGTTACTCGACAGGGGGCGCCGATTCACCCCTCCACTTT.

This clone appeared once. This chain joins TRBV15 and TRBJ2-6; 7 bases agree with TRBD1. The length of the CDR3 is 20 residues. The germline V gene has CDR1 LNHNV and CDR2 YYDKDF (reference sequence). J lost 0 bases, V lost 0 bases, and 11 bases had no gene match. In nucleotides, the CDR3 is TGTGCCACCAGCAGAGACCCGGCAGGGGGATTCCTCTCTGGGGCCAACGTCCTGACTTTC. It is translated as CATSRDPAGGFLSGANVLTF.

This clone came up once. The chain links TRBV2 to TRBJ2-7, with 8 bases lining up with TRBD2. The V and J ends lost 5 bases and 5 bases, in that order; junction bases with no gene match: 8. CDR1 and CDR2 (germline): SNHLY, FYNNEI. The CDR3 runs 14 residues. This chain's CDR3 is CASSFGLAGDEQYF. The CDR3 DNA is TGTGCCAGCAGTTTCGGACTAGCCGGCGACGAGCAGTACTTC.

The chain employs TRBV19 and TRBJ2-3; D could derive from TRBD1 or TRBD2 (6 bases each). The V end was cut by 5 bases, the J end by 0 bases, with 12 bases between. The CDR3 is made up of 15 amino acids. Germline V CDR1 and CDR2: LNHDA, SQIVND (reference sequence). CDR3 DNA sequence: TGTGCCAGTAGTGTAGGGGGGTCTAGCACAGATACGCAGTATTTT. It is translated as CASSVGGSSTDTQYF. Drawing the rest from reference TRBV19 and TRBJ2-3, the complete variable domain is DGGITQSPKYLFRKEGQNVTLSCEQNLNHDAMYWYRQDPGQGLRLIYYSQIVNDFQKGDIAEGYSVSREKKESFPLTVTSAQKNPTAFYLCASSVGGSSTDTQYFGPGTRLTVL.

The rearrangement uses TRBV2 and TRBJ2-5; TRBD1 agrees at 9 bases. CDR3 length: 14 amino acids. CDR1 and CDR2 (germline): SNHLY, FYNNEI. Trimming cost V 7 bases and J 5 bases; bases outside gene matches: 8. The CDR3 DNA sequence: TGTGCCAGCAAAAAGGACAGGGGACGCGAGACCCAGTACTTC. It translates to CASKKDRGRETQYF.

The sample holds one count of this clone. The chain couples TRBV7-2 to TRBJ1-2, with D unclear. Trimming cost V 5 bases and J 5 bases, with 12 bases left between them. The CDR3 contains 13 residues. Germline V lookup: CDR1 SGHTA, CDR2 FQGNSA. The CDR3 protein is CASSPRTEYGYTF. For the CDR3, the DNA is TGTGCCAGCAGCCCCCGGACGGAATATGGCTACACCTTC. The full variable domain, in which reference TRBV7-2 and TRBJ1-2 provide the parts outside the CDR3, is GAGVSQSPSNKVTEKGKDVELRCDPISGHTALYWYRQSLGQGLEFLIYFQGNSAPDKSGLPSDRFSAERTGGSVSTLTIQRTQQEDSAVYLCASSPRTEYGYTFGSGTRLTVV.

The gene calls are TRBV7-3 and TRBJ2-3, with 10 bases aligning to TRBD1. The CDR3 spans 17 residues. CDR1 is SGHTA and CDR2 is FQGTGA in the germline V gene. The ends lost 0 bases at V and 2 bases at J; junction bases unmatched: 5. The CDR3 DNA reads as TGTGCCAGCAGCTTAACGGGGACAGGGGATGTCACAGATACGCAGTATTTT. This translates into CASSLTGTGDVTDTQYF.

J is TRBJ2-1 and V is TRBV7-9; TRBD1 aligns across 7 bases. Germline loops: CDR1 SEHNR, CDR2 FQNEAQ (reference sequence). The J segment lost 4 bases and the V segment lost 5 bases, leaving 11 bases of the junction unmatched. CDR3 length: 16 amino acids. Here the CDR3 reads CASSPRQGREYNEQFF. In DNA, the CDR3 is TGTGCCAGCAGCCCCCGACAGGGTAGGGAGTACAATGAGCAGTTCTTC. The entire variable domain, with the rest obtained from reference TRBV7-9 and TRBJ2-1, is as follows: DTGVSQNPRHKITKRGQNVTFRCDPISEHNRLYWYRQTLGQGPEFLTYFQNEAQLEKSRLLSDRFSAERPKGSFSTLEIQRTEQGDSAMYLCASSPRQGREYNEQFFGPGTRLTVL.

Here the CDR3 DNA reads TGTGCCAGCAGACTCACAGGGGGCGGCTACACCTTC. Amino acid sequence: CASRLTGGGYTF. The V and J genes are TRBV6-5 and TRBJ1-2; 9 bases are shared with TRBD1. Germline V lookup: CDR1 MNHEY, CDR2 SVGAGI. V was clipped by 6 bases and J by 8 bases; unmatched bases: 4. The CDR3 runs to 12 residues.

The gene calls are TRBV5-1 and TRBJ2-2; the match to TRBD2 covers 10 bases. Germline values: CDR1 SGHRS, CDR2 YFSETQ. V shed 3 bases, J shed 7 bases, and the junction held 9 bases outside the gene matches. The CDR3 length is 16 residues. CDR3 nucleotides: TGCGCCAGCAGCTATCGGCTAGCGGGAGTCGACGGGGAGCTGTTTTTT. It codes for CASSYRLAGVDGELFF.

The chain joins TRBV19 to TRBJ2-5; 9 nucleotides align to TRBD2. Losses at the gene ends were 4 bases for V and 5 bases for J; bases not matched to a gene: 20. From germline, CDR1 is LNHDA and CDR2 SQIVND (reference sequence). The CDR3 sequence is 19 residues long. Here the CDR3 DNA reads TGTGCCAGTAGTACGGGTAGCGGGAGCCCTTACACGCCGAGGGAGACCCAGTACTTC. Amino acids: CASSTGSGSPYTPRETQYF.

The V and J genes are TRBV27 and TRBJ1-3; D is uncertain. Trimming removed 5 bases from V and 4 bases from J, with 12 bases in between. This CDR3 has 14 amino acids. Looked up from germline, CDR1 is MNHEY and CDR2 is SMNVEV (reference sequence). CDR3 protein: CASSISFSGNTIYF. The CDR3 bases are TGTGCCAGCAGTATTTCGTTTTCAGGAAACACCATATATTTT.

The CDR3, as DNA: TGTGCCTCAAAGGGGGACAGTAAAATTTCTGGGGCCAACGTCCTGACTTTC. Translating it yields CASKGDSKISGANVLTF. The chain joins TRBV19 to TRBJ2-6; TRBD1 matches 7 bases. Germline values: CDR1 LNHDA, CDR2 SQIVND (reference sequence). The CDR3 loop spans 17 amino acids. Germline trimming cut 11 bases from V and 1 base from J; bases unmatched to any gene: 14. The whole variable domain, filled in from reference TRBV19 and TRBJ2-6, reads DGGITQSPKYLFRKEGQNVTLSCEQNLNHDAMYWYRQDPGQGLRLIYYSQIVNDFQKGDIAEGYSVSREKKESFPLTVTSAQKNPTAFYLCASKGDSKISGANVLTFGAGSRLTVL.

The CDR3 DNA follows: TGCAGCGTTGGGGACAGGGGCGCTGAAGCTTTCTTT. It specifies CSVGDRGAEAFF. The V and J genes are TRBV29-1 and TRBJ1-1; 10 bases are a match to TRBD1. The trim removed 4 bases at V and 6 bases at J, leaving 2 bases unmatched. Germline lookup yields CDR1 SQVTM and CDR2 ANQGSEA. The CDR3 loop spans 12 amino acids.

The CDR3 DNA reads TGTGCCAGCAGCCAAGACTTGGGACAGGGGGCAAGATCACCCCTCCACTTT. This sequence encodes CASSQDLGQGARSPLHF. V is TRBV14 and J is TRBJ1-6, with 12 nucleotides matching TRBD1. Looked up from germline, CDR1 is SGHDN and CDR2 is FVKESK. V lost 0 bases and J lost 10; bases outside the gene matches: 7. This CDR3 is 17 amino acids long.

The chain combines TRBV7-9 with TRBJ1-5; no firm D call. Per germline, CDR1 SEHNR and CDR2 FQNEAQ (reference sequence). V lost 3 bases, J lost 4 bases, and 13 bases lay in between. The CDR3 runs to 15 residues. The CDR3 sequence: CASSLSSAGNQPQHF. As DNA, the CDR3 is TGTGCCAGCAGCTTGTCGTCAGCGGGGAATCAGCCCCAGCATTTT.

This chain connects TRBV6-1 to TRBJ2-7; perhaps TRBD2 as D (6 bases). Looked up from germline, CDR1 is MNHNS and CDR2 is SASEGT. The CDR3 is 13 residues long. The V gene lost 5 bases and the J gene lost 4 bases, with 12 bases spanning the gap. In DNA, the CDR3 is TGTGCCAGCAGTATTGGGGGAGGTTACGAGCAGTACTTC. Protein product: CASSIGGGYEQYF.

This chain connects TRBV6-1 to TRBJ2-7; D gene uncertain. There are 15 residues in the CDR3. V lost 0 bases and J lost 6, with 15 bases in between. Germline assignment: CDR1 MNHNS and CDR2 SASEGT. Here the CDR3 reads CASSEARRAPGEQYF. The DNA of the CDR3 is TGTGCCAGCAGTGAAGCGAGACGTGCCCCCGGCGAGCAGTACTTC.

This chain joins TRBV5-6 and TRBJ2-2; 11 bases line up with TRBD2. The V segment lost 4 bases and the J segment 6 bases; nucleotides outside the gene matches: 8. Germline CDR1 and CDR2: SGHDT and YYEEEE. This CDR3 region has 16 residues. CDR3 DNA sequence: TGTGCCAGCAGCCTGTTAGCGGGAGGGCGGGCCGGGGAGCTGTTTTTT. Translated: CASSLLAGGRAGELFF.

This clone was recorded a few times. J is TRBJ2-7 and V is TRBV11-2; 7 nucleotides match TRBD1. In germline, CDR1 is SGHAT, CDR2 FQNNGV. The ends lost 0 bases at V and 2 bases at J; junction bases unmatched: 1. The CDR3 loop spans 14 amino acids. CDR3 nucleotide sequence: TGTGCCAGCAGCTTAGAGACAGGGACCTACGAGCAGTACTTC. Its protein is CASSLETGTYEQYF.

The rearrangement uses TRBV4-1 and TRBJ1-2; D is perhaps TRBD1 (6 bases). CDR1 MGHRA and CDR2 YSYEKL come from the germline V gene. Trimming took 2 bases from V and 4 from J, leaving 14 bases between them. CDR3 length: 15 amino acids. Here the CDR3 reads CASSQTGQLSYGYTF. In DNA, the CDR3 is TGCGCCAGCAGCCAAACCGGACAGCTTTCCTATGGCTACACCTTC.

This clone was counted only a few times. The gene calls are TRBV7-3 and TRBJ1-1; no clear D. The CDR3 is 13 amino acids. Per germline, CDR1 SGHTA and CDR2 FQGTGA. Between the trimmed V and J ends, which lost 1 base and 2 bases, there was a span of 5 bases. CDR3 residues: CASSLSGNTEAFF. DNA of the CDR3: TGTGCCAGCAGCTTAAGCGGTAACACTGAAGCTTTCTTT.

The chain links TRBV6-1 to TRBJ1-3; TRBD1 might be the D (5 bases). This CDR3 is 12 amino acids long. Per germline, CDR1 MNHNS and CDR2 SASEGT. Trimming cost V 7 bases and J 4 bases, with 8 bases left between them. The CDR3 DNA is TGTGCCAGCACCCAGGGAGGAAACACCATATATTTT. This translates into CASTQGGNTIYF.

This clone has a single count. V and J are TRBV30 and TRBJ2-3, with TRBD2 identical over 7 bases. Per germline, CDR1 GTSNPN and CDR2 SVGIG (reference sequence). The CDR3 length is 20 residues. Unmatched junction bases numbered 18, after V lost 0 bases and J lost 0 bases. CDR3 in amino acids: CAWSVLNRRGASGSTDTQYF. The CDR3 DNA sequence: TGTGCCTGGAGTGTACTTAACCGGAGGGGAGCTAGCGGTAGCACAGATACGCAGTATTTT.

This clone has just a few counts. The chain links TRBV5-4 to TRBJ1-6; TRBD1 matches at 8 bases. V was clipped by 1 base and J by 7 bases; unmatched bases: 10. CDR3 length: 17 amino acids. The germline gives CDR1 SGHNT, CDR2 YYREEE (reference sequence). The CDR3 spells CASSLPNRGNSNSPLHF. In DNA, the CDR3 is TGTGCCAGCAGCTTGCCCAACAGGGGGAACTCAAATTCACCCCTCCACTTT.

The chain has TRBV11-2 and TRBJ2-2; D is undetermined. Germline V CDR1 and CDR2: SGHAT, FQNNGV. CDR3 length equals 13 residues. The chain's CDR3 is CAAAQGSVGELFF. CDR3 sequence (DNA): TGTGCGGCTGCACAAGGATCTGTCGGGGAGCTGTTTTTT.